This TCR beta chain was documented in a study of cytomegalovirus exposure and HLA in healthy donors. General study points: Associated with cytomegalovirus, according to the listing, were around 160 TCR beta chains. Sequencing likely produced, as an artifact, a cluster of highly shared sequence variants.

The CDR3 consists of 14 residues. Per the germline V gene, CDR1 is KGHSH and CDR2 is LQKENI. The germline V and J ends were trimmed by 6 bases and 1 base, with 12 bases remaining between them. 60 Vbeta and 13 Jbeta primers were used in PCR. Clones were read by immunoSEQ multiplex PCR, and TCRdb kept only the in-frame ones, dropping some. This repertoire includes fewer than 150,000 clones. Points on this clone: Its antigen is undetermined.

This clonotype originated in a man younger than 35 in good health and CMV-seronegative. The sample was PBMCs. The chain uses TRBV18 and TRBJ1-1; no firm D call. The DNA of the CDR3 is TGTGCCAGCTCCTCTTTAGGAGAGAACACTGAAGCTTTCTTT. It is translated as CASSSLGENTEAFF.